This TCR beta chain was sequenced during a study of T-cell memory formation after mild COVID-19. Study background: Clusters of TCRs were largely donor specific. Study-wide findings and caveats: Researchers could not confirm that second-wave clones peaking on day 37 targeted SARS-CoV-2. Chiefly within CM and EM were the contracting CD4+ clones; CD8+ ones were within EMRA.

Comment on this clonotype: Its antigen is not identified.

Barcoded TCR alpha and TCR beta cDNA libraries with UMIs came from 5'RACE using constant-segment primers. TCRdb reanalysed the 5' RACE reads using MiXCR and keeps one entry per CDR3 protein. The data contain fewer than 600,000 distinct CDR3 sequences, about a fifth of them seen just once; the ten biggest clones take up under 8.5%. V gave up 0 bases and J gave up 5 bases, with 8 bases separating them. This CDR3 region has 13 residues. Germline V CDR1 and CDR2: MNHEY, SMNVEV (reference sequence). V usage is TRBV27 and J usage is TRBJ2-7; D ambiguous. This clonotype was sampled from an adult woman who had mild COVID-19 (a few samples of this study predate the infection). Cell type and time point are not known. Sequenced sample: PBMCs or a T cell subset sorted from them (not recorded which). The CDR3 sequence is CASSLSSGHEQYF. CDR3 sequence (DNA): TGTGCCAGCAGTTTATCGTCCGGGCACGAGCAGTACTTC.